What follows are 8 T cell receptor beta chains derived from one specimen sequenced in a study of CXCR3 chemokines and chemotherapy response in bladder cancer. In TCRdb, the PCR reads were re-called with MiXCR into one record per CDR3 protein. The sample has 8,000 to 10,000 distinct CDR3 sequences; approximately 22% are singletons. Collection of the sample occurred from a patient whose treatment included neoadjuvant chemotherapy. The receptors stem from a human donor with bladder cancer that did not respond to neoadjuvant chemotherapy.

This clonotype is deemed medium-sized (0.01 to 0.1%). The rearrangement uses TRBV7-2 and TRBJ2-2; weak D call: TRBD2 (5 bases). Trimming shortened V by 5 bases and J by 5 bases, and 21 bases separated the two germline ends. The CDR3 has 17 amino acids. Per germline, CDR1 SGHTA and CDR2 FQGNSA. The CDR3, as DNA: TGTGCCAGCAGCGCTCACCCGGGATTACTTGGGACCGGGGAGCTGTTTTTT. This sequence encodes CASSAHPGLLGTGELFF.

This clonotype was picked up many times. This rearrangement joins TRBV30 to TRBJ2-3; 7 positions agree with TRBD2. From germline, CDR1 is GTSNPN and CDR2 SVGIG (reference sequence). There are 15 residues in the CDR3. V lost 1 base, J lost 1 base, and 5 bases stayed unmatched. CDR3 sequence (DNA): TGTGCCTGGAGTGCTTGGGGGGGTGGCACAGATACGCAGTATTTT. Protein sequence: CAWSAWGGGTDTQYF. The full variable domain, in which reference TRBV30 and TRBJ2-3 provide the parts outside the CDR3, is SQTIHQWPATLVQPVGSPLSLECTVEGTSNPNLYWYRQAAGRGLQLLFYSVGIGQISSEVPQNLSASRPQDRQFILSSKKLLLSDSGFYLCAWSAWGGGTDTQYFGPGTRLTVL.

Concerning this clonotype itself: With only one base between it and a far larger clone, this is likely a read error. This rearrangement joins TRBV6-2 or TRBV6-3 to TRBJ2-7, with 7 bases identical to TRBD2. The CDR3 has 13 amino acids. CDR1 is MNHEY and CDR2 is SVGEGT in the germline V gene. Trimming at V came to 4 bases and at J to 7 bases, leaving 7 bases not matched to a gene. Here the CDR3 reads CASSSLKRGEQYF. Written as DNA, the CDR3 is TGTGCCAGCAGTTCCCTAAAGCGGGGTGAGCAGTACTTC.

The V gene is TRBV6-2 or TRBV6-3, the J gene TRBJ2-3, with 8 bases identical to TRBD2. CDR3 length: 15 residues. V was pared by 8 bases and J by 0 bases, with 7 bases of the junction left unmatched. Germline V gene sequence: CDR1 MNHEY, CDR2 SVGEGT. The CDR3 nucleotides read TGTGCCAGCTTTGGGAGCGGGGGCAGCACAGATACGCAGTATTTT. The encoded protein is CASFGSGGSTDTQYF.

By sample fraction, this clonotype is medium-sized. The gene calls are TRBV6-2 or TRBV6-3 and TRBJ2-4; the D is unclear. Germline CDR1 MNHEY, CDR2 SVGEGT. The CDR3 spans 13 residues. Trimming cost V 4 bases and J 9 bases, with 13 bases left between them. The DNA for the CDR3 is TGTGCCAGCAGTTCGACTGACGGCGGCATTCAGTACTTC. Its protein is CASSSTDGGIQYF.

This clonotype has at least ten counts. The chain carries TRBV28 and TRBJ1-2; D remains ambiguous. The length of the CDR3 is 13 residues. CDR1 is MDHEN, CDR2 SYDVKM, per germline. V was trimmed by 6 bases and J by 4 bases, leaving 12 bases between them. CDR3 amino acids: CASSPPALYGYTF. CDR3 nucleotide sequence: TGTGCCAGCAGCCCCCCAGCCCTCTATGGCTACACCTTC.

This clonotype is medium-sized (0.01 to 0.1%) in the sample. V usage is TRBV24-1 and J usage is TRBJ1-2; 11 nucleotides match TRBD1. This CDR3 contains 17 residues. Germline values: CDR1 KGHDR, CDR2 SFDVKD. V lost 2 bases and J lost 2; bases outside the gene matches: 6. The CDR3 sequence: CATSDSRWDRGNYGYTF. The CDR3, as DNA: TGTGCCACCAGTGATTCCCGTTGGGACAGGGGGAACTATGGCTACACCTTC.

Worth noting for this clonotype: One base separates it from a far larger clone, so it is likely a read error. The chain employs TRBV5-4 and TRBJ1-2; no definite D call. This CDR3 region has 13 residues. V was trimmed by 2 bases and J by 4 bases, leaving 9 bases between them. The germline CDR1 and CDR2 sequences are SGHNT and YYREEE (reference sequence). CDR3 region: CASSLSKGYGYTF. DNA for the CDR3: TGTGCCAGCAGCTTAAGCAAAGGCTATGGCTACACCTTC.